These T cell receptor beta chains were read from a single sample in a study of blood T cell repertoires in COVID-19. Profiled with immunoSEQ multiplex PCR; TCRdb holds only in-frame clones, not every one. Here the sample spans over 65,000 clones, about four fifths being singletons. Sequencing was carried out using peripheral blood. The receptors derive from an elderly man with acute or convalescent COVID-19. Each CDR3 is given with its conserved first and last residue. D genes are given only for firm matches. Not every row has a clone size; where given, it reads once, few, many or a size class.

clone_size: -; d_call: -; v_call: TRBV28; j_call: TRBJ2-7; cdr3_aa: CASSLPGTPLYF; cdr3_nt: TGTGCCAGCAGTTTGCCTGGGACACCTCTGTACTTC
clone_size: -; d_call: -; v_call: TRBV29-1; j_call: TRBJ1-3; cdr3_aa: CSVAGAGNTIYF; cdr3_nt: TGCAGCGTTGCAGGGGCCGGAAACACCATATATTTT
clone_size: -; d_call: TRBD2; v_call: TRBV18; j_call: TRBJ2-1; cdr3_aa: CASSRWTSGRPFSYNEQFF; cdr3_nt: TGTGCCAGCTCACGATGGACTAGCGGGAGGCCTTTCTCCTACAATGAGCAGTTCTTC
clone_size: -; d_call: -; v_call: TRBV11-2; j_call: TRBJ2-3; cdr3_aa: CASSSTDSTDTQYF; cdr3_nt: TGTGCCAGCAGCTCGACAGATAGCACAGATACGCAGTATTTT
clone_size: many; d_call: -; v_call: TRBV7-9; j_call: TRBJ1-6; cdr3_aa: CVPGGSYNSPLHF; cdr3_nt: TGTGTCCCCGGGGGCTCCTATAATTCACCCCTCCACTTT
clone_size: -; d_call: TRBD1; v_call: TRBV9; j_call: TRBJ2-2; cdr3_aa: CASRSGQGLTGELFF; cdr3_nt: TGTGCCAGCAGGTCGGGACAGGGCCTCACCGGGGAGCTGTTTTTT
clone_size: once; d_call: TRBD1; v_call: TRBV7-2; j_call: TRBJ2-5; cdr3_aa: CASSTGTGETQYF; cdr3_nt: TGTGCCAGCAGCACCGGGACAGGAGAGACCCAGTACTTC
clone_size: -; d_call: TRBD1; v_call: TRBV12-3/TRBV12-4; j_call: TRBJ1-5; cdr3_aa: CASRMTGNQPQHF; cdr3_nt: TGTGCCAGCAGGATGACAGGGAATCAGCCCCAGCATTTT
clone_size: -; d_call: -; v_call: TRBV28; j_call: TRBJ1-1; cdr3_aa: CASSLVFVSTEAFF; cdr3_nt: TGTGCCAGCAGTCTTGTTTTCGTGAGCACTGAAGCTTTCTTT
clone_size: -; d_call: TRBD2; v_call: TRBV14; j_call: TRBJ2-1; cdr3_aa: CASSQGQAGRLTFF; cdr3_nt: TGTGCCAGCAGCCAAGGCCAAGCGGGACGGCTGACGTTCTTC
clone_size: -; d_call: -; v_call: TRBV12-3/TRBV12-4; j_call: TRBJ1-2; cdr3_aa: CASSLAAYGYTF; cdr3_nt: TGTGCCAGCAGTCTGGCGGCGTATGGCTACACCTTC
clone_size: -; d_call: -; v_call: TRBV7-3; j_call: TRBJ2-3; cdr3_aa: CASSLTGGTQYF; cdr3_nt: TGTGCCAGCAGCTTAACGGGAGGTACGCAGTATTTT
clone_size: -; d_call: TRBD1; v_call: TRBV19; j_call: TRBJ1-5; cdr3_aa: CASSIDDRDQPQHF; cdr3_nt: TGTGCCAGTAGTATAGATGACAGGGATCAGCCCCAGCATTTT
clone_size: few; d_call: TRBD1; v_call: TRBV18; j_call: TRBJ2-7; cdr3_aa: CASSPTGASYEQYF; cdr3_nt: TGTGCCAGCTCACCGACAGGGGCCTCCTACGAGCAGTACTTC
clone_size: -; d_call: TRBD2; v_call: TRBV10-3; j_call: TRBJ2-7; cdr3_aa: CAISDFGRTSGSHEQYF; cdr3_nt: TGTGCCATCAGTGATTTCGGCAGAACTAGCGGGAGTCACGAGCAGTACTTC
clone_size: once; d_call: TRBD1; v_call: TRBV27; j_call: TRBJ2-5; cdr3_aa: CASSLLGTGEETQYF; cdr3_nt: TGTGCCAGCAGTTTATTAGGGACAGGGGAGGAGACCCAGTACTTC
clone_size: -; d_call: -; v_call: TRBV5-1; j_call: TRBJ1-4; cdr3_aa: CASSLGLLQATNEKLFF; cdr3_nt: TGCGCCAGCAGCTTGGGCTTACTTCAGGCAACTAATGAAAAACTGTTTTTT
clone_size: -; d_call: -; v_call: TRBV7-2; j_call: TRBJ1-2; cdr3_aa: CASSLGWGGGYTF; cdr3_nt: TGTGCCAGCAGCTTAGGATGGGGAGGTGGCTACACCTTC
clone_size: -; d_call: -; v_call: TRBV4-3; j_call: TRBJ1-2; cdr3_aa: CASSQGLEGWYGYTF; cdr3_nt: TGCGCCAGCAGCCAAGGTCTGGAGGGATGGTATGGCTACACCTTC
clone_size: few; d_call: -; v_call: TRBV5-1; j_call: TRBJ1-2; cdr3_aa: CASSLFSGDGYGYTF; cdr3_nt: TGCGCCAGCAGCTTGTTTTCAGGGGACGGATATGGCTACACCTTC
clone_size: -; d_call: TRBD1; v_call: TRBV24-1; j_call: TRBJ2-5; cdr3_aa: CATSDGTGGLETQYF; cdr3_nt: TGTGCCACCAGTGATGGCACAGGGGGGCTAGAGACCCAGTACTTC
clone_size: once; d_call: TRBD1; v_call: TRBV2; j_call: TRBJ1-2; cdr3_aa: CASSPGTGEIGYTF; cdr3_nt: TGTGCCAGCAGCCCCGGGACAGGGGAAATTGGCTACACCTTC
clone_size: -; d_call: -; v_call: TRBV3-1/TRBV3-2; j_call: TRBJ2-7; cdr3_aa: CASSALTSSGEQYF; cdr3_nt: TGTGCCAGCAGCGCCCTGACTTCCTCGGGCGAGCAGTACTTC
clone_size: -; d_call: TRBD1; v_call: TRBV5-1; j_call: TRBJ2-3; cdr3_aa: CASSQGQETSTDTQYF; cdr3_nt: TGCGCCAGCAGCCAAGGACAGGAGACCTCCACAGATACGCAGTATTTT